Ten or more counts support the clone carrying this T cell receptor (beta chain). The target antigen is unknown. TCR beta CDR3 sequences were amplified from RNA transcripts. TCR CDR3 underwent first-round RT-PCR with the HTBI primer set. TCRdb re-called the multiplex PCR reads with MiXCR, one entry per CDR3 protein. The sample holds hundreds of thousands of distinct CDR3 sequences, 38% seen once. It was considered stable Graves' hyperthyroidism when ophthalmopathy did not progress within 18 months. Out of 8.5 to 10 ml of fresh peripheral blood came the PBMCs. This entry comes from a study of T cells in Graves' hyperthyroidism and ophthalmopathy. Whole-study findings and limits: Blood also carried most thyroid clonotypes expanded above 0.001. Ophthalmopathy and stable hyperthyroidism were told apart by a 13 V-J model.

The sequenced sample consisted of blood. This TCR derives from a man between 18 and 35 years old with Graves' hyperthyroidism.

The CDR3 is CSAPEALTASGYTF. CDR3 bases: TGCAGTGCTCCGGAGGCCCTGACGGCCTCAGGCTACACCTTC. The chain couples TRBV20-1 to TRBJ1-2; no reliable D call. Germline V gene lookup returns CDR1 DFQATT and CDR2 SNEGSKA (reference sequence). The length of the CDR3 is 14 residues. The V end was cut by 5 bases, the J end by 8 bases, with 21 bases between.